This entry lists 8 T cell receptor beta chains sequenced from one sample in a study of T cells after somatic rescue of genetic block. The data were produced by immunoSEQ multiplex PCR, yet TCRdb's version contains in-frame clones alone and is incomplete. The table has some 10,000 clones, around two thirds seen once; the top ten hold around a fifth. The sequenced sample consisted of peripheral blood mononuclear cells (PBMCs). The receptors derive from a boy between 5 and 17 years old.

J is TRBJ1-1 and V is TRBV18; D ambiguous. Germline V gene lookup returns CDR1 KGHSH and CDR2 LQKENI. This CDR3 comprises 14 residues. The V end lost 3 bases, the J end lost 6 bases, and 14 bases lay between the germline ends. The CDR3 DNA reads TGTGCCAGCTCACCCCGCGCGGAGGGCGCTGAAGCTTTCTTT. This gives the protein CASSPRAEGAEAFF.

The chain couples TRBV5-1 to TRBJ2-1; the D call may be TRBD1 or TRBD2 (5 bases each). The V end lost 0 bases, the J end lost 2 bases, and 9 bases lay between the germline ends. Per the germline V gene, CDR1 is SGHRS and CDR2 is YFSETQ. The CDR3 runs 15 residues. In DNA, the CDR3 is TGCGCCAGCAGCTTGGGAGGGGCCGCCTACAATGAGCAGTTCTTC. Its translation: CASSLGGAAYNEQFF.

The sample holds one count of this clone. CDR3 sequence: CASSAGYTEAFF. The CDR3 coding sequence is TGTGCCAGCAGTGCAGGGTACACTGAAGCTTTCTTT. The rearrangement links TRBV25-1 to TRBJ1-1; D may be TRBD1 (5 bases). The CDR3 is 12 residues long. The ends were cut back, 4 bases at V and 3 bases at J, with 6 bases in the middle. Germline CDR1 MGHDK, CDR2 SYGVNS.

The CDR3: CASSYSTGENTEAFF. In DNA, the CDR3 is TGTGCCAGCAGTTACTCGACAGGGGAGAATACTGAAGCTTTCTTT. The chain combines TRBV6-6 with TRBJ1-1, with 8 bases aligning to TRBD1. The germline V gene has CDR1 MNHNY and CDR2 SVGAGI (reference sequence). The CDR3 has 15 amino acids. Trimming took 0 bases from V and 5 from J; bases not matched to a gene: 5.

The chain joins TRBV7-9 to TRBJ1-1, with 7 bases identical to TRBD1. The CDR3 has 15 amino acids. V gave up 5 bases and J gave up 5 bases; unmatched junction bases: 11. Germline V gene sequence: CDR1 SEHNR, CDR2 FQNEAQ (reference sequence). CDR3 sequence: CASSPGQAADTEAFF. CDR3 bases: TGTGCCAGCAGCCCAGGACAGGCTGCGGATACTGAAGCTTTCTTT.

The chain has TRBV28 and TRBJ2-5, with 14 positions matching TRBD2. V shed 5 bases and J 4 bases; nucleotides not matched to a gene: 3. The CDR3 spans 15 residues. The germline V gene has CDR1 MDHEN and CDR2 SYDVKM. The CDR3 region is CASSPGLAGGETQYF. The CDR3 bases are TGTGCCAGCAGTCCAGGACTAGCGGGGGGAGAGACCCAGTACTTC.

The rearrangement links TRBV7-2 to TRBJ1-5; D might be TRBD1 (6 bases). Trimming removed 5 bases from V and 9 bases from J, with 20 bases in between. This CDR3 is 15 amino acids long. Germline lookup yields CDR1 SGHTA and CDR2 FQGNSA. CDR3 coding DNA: TGTGCCAGCAGCCCCCTAACAGGGTTTTATCGGCCCCAGCATTTT. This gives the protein CASSPLTGFYRPQHF.

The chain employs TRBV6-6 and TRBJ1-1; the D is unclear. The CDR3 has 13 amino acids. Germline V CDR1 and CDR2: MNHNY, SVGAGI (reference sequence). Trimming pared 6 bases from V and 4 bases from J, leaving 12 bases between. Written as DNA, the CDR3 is TGTGCCAGCAGCCAGGTGGAGAGCACTGAAGCTTTCTTT. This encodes CASSQVESTEAFF.